This entry lists 20 T cell receptor beta chains sequenced from one sample in a study of T-cell memory formation after mild COVID-19. TCRdb recomputed calls from the 5' RACE reads with MiXCR, one row per CDR3 protein. The table records about 420,000 distinct CDR3 sequences, about 22% of them present only once. Sequencing was performed on PBMCs or a T cell subset sorted from them (not recorded which). These receptors came from an adult woman who had mild COVID-19 (a few samples of this study predate the infection). Cell type and time point are not known.

This clonotype was seen at least ten times. This chain links TRBV4-3 with TRBJ1-2; no clear D. This CDR3 region has 15 residues. Germline values: CDR1 LGHNA, CDR2 YSLEER. Trimming shortened V by 2 bases and J by 1 base, and 11 bases separated the two germline ends. The CDR3 nucleotides read TGCGCCAGCAGCCAAAGCTCGACAAGTAACTATGGCTACACCTTC. As protein: CASSQSSTSNYGYTF.

The V gene is TRBV7-8, the J gene TRBJ2-3; TRBD2 matches 9 bases. V shed 1 base, J shed 4 bases, and the junction held 6 bases outside the gene matches. Germline V gene lookup returns CDR1 SGHVS and CDR2 FQNEAQ. CDR3 size: 16 residues. In DNA, the CDR3 is TGTGCCAGCAGCTTAGGTCCTAGCGGGATGTCAGATACGCAGTATTTT. Protein sequence: CASSLGPSGMSDTQYF.

This chain links TRBV5-5 with TRBJ2-7; D remains ambiguous. Germline CDR1 reads SGHKS; CDR2 reads YYEKEE (reference sequence). The CDR3 covers 12 residues. V was shortened by 4 bases and J by 2 bases, with 7 bases between the two germline ends. The CDR3 DNA reads as TGTGCCAGCAGCGAACTGCCCTACGAGCAGTACTTC. It specifies CASSELPYEQYF.

This clonotype was detected only a few times. V and J are TRBV7-6 and TRBJ2-1; D is ambiguous. V gave up 7 bases and J gave up 11 bases, with 18 bases separating them. CDR1 and CDR2 from the germline V gene are SGHVS and FNYEAQ. The CDR3 loop spans 13 amino acids. In nucleotides, the CDR3 is TGTGCCAGCACCCTTGCTTCATCGGCCCAGCAGTTCTTC. Translated, it gives CASTLASSAQQFF.

The J gene is TRBJ2-2, the V gene TRBV7-3; possibly TRBD1 for D (6 bases). The germline V gene encodes CDR1 SGHTA and CDR2 FQGTGA. The V end lost 4 bases, the J end lost 4 bases, and 13 bases lay between the germline ends. The CDR3 has 15 amino acids. The CDR3 here is CASSYGQRGTGELFF. CDR3 DNA: TGTGCCAGCAGCTACGGACAGAGGGGCACCGGGGAGCTGTTTTTT.

The chain carries TRBV12-3 or TRBV12-4 and TRBJ2-5, with 9 bases lining up with TRBD2. V was clipped by 5 bases and J by 13 bases; unmatched bases: 11. The CDR3 loop spans 13 amino acids. The DNA of the CDR3 is TGTGCCAGCAGTCCCACGGGACTAGCCCACCTGTACTTC. Protein product: CASSPTGLAHLYF.

This chain joins TRBV12-3 or TRBV12-4 and TRBJ2-7; 9 bases match TRBD2. J was trimmed by 5 bases and V by 5 bases; bases with no gene match: 4. CDR3 length: 13 residues. The CDR3 DNA follows: TGTGCCAGCAGTGATCTAGCGGGACACGAGCAGTACTTC. Protein: CASSDLAGHEQYF.

V gene TRBV7-9 combines with J gene TRBJ2-3, with 7 bases matching TRBD1. This CDR3 is built from 15 residues. Trimming took 8 bases from V and 3 from J; bases not matched to a gene: 11. Germline CDR1 and CDR2: SEHNR and FQNEAQ (reference sequence). The CDR3 DNA sequence: TGTGCCAGCCGCCAGACAGGGAGTGGAACAGATACGCAGTATTTT. Protein product: CASRQTGSGTDTQYF.

The chain uses TRBV14 and TRBJ1-1; the D gene is possibly TRBD1 (5 bases). Deletions cut 4 bases from V and 0 bases from J, with 9 bases between. CDR3 length equals 14 residues. Germline CDR1 and CDR2: SGHDN and FVKESK. CDR3 residues: CASSLGLLNTEAFF. In DNA form, the CDR3 reads TGTGCCAGCAGCCTGGGACTCCTGAACACTGAAGCTTTCTTT.

This clonotype has only a few counts. The genes are TRBV5-1 and TRBJ1-6; the match to TRBD1 covers 7 bases. The V gene end was trimmed by 3 bases and the J gene end by 5 bases; junction bases not matched to a gene: 2. In germline, CDR1 is SGHRS, CDR2 YFSETQ. The CDR3 contains 14 residues. The CDR3 spells CASSSGTDNSPLHF. The CDR3 bases are TGCGCCAGCAGCTCCGGGACAGATAATTCACCCCTCCACTTT.

V gene TRBV15 combines with J gene TRBJ1-3; D is unclear. V shed 3 bases and J shed 0 bases, with 3 bases lying between them. Germline-derived CDR1 and CDR2 are LNHNV and YYDKDF (reference sequence). The CDR3 spans 13 residues. In DNA, the CDR3 is TGTGCCACCAGCAGGAGCTCTGGAAACACCATATATTTT. Amino acids: CATSRSSGNTIYF.

This clonotype has more than one count but fewer than ten. The chain is built from TRBV10-3 and TRBJ2-2, with D perhaps matching TRBD1 (5 bases). Germline V lookup: CDR1 ENHRY, CDR2 SYGVKD. Trimming removed 5 bases at V and 5 bases at J, with 12 bases between. The CDR3 covers 14 residues. CDR3 in amino acids: CAISTFGATGELFF. The CDR3 coding sequence is TGTGCCATCAGTACCTTTGGGGCAACCGGGGAGCTGTTTTTT.

V is TRBV7-3 and J is TRBJ1-1, with D possibly matching TRBD1 (5 bases). The CDR3 loop spans 14 amino acids. Germline CDR1 SGHTA, CDR2 FQGTGA. With 5 bases removed from V and 7 bases from J, the gap between germline ends came to 17 bases. This CDR3 is CASSPTGRGYEAFF. The CDR3 DNA reads as TGTGCCAGCAGCCCGACCGGACGGGGGTATGAAGCTTTCTTT.

The chain employs TRBV5-5 and TRBJ1-5; D not resolved. CDR1 and CDR2 from the germline V gene are SGHKS and YYEKEE (reference sequence). This CDR3 comprises 17 residues. V was clipped by 0 bases and J by 2 bases, with 15 bases between them. This chain's CDR3 is CASSLAGSLGGNQPQHF. Here the CDR3 DNA reads TGTGCCAGCAGCTTGGCCGGCAGTCTAGGCGGCAATCAGCCCCAGCATTTT.

This clonotype was seen a handful of times. V is TRBV6-5 and J is TRBJ2-5; D may be TRBD2 (6 bases). This CDR3 is 16 amino acids long. V was cut by 5 bases and J by 4 bases, with 20 bases left in between. The germline V gene encodes CDR1 MNHEY and CDR2 SVGAGI. CDR3 in amino acids: CASSPEGRGGRETQYF. CDR3 in DNA: TGTGCCAGCAGTCCAGAGGGGCGGGGCGGGCGAGAGACCCAGTACTTC.

This clonotype came up once. The chain employs TRBV4-1 and TRBJ2-5; a weak D match, TRBD1 (6 bases). The CDR3 runs to 13 residues. Germline values: CDR1 MGHRA, CDR2 YSYEKL. V was shortened by 6 bases and J by 5 bases, with 13 bases between the two germline ends. The DNA for the CDR3 is TGCGCCAGCAGTCGTTCAGGGGCCGAGACCCAGTACTTC. This codes for CASSRSGAETQYF.

This clonotype was observed a handful of times. The chain employs TRBV24-1 and TRBJ2-3; a weak D match, TRBD1 (5 bases). The germline V gene encodes CDR1 KGHDR and CDR2 SFDVKD. The CDR3 is 15 residues long. The V end was cut by 7 bases, the J end by 0 bases, with 13 bases between. The CDR3 nucleotides are TGTGCCACCAGCCCGACAGACCGTAGCACAGATACGCAGTATTTT. This translates into CATSPTDRSTDTQYF.

The sample holds a few counts of this clonotype. This chain uses TRBV20-1 with TRBJ2-1; 10 nucleotides agree with TRBD2. The trim removed 7 bases at V and 1 base at J, leaving 7 bases unmatched. Germline V lookup: CDR1 DFQATT, CDR2 SNEGSKA (reference sequence). The CDR3 contains 15 residues. In DNA form, the CDR3 reads TGCAGTGTTTCCCGGACTAGCGGATCCTACAATGAGCAGTTCTTC. It encodes CSVSRTSGSYNEQFF.

This chain uses TRBV20-1 with TRBJ1-1, with D perhaps TRBD1 (6 bases). Germline V gives CDR1 DFQATT, CDR2 SNEGSKA (reference sequence). The CDR3 covers 12 residues. V was clipped by 0 bases and J by 10 bases, with 12 bases between them. Here the CDR3 reads CSARDGGAIAFF. The CDR3 bases are TGCAGTGCTAGAGATGGGGGGGCGATAGCTTTCTTT.

J is TRBJ1-6 and V is TRBV11-2, with TRBD1 matching over 9 bases. V lost 6 bases to trimming and J lost 12 bases; unmatched junction nucleotides: 9. The CDR3 is 14 residues long. The germline CDR1 and CDR2 sequences are SGHAT and FQNNGV. Here the CDR3 DNA reads TGTGCCAGCAGACGTGGACAGGGGAGTTTACCCCTCCACTTT. Amino acids: CASRRGQGSLPLHF.